This T cell receptor beta chain was observed in a study of cytomegalovirus exposure and HLA in healthy donors. In regard to this clone: Its target is not known.

Whole-study findings and limits: Among TCR beta chains, those listed as cytomegalovirus-associated numbered roughly 150. In a later analysis, TCR beta V- and J-gene trimming showed a link to a missense DCLRE1C variant.

Primers for the PCR totalled 60 Vbeta and 13 Jbeta. The table came from immunoSEQ multiplex PCR; TCRdb's copy has only in-frame clones and leaves some out. This table holds more than 150,000 clones, about four fifths found once. There were likely unrecorded immune exposures, though donors were nominally healthy when sampled. Material: PBMCs. This receptor was taken from a man aged 45-60 years in good health and CMV-seronegative.

The CDR3 reads CASRHHGYTF. CDR3 bases: TGTGCCAGCAGACACCATGGCTACACCTTC. The chain employs TRBV6-1 and TRBJ1-2; no reliable D call. V gave up 6 bases and J gave up 6 bases, with 5 bases separating them. CDR3 length: 10 amino acids. The germline V gene has CDR1 MNHNS and CDR2 SASEGT.